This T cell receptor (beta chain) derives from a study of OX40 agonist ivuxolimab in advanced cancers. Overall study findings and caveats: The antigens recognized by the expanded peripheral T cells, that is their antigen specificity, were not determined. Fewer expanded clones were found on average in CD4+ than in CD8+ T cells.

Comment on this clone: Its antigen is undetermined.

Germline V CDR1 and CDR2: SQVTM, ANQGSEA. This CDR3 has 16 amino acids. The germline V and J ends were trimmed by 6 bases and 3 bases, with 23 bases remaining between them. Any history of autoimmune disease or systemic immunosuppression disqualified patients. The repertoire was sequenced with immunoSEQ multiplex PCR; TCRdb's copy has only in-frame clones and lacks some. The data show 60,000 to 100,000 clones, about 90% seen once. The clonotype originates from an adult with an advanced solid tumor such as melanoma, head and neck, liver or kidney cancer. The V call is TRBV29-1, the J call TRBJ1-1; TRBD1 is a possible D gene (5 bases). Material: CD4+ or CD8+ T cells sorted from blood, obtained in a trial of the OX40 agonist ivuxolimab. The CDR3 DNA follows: TGCAGCGTGGTACCCCCGGGCAGGGTGTATGACACTGAAGCTTTCTTT. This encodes CSVVPPGRVYDTEAFF.